Each of the 14 T cell receptor beta chains below was sequenced from the same sample in a study of T cells in Graves' hyperthyroidism and ophthalmopathy. Using RNA transcripts as the source, TCR beta CDR3 regions were amplified. During a first-round RT-PCR of the TCR CDR3, the HTBI primer set was used. Each CDR3 protein is one row after TCRdb ran MiXCR on the multiplex PCR reads. Seen here are 500,000 to 600,000 distinct CDR3 sequences, 35% to 55% observed once, and the top ten hold around 20%. The material sequenced was peripheral blood or thyroid tissue (not recorded which). Receptors originate from an adult woman with Graves' disease, either hyperthyroidism or ophthalmopathy (not recorded which).

The chain uses TRBV9 and TRBJ1-1; no clear D gene. This CDR3 has 16 residues. Germline CDR1 and CDR2: SGDLS and YYNGEE. The V gene lost 0 bases and the J gene lost 0 bases, with 12 bases spanning the gap. The CDR3 DNA is TGTGCCAGCAGCGTAGCTGGCAGCAGCTTGAACACTGAAGCTTTCTTT. Amino acid sequence: CASSVAGSSLNTEAFF.

A word on this clonotype: This could be a read error, since a much larger clone is one nucleotide away. The V call is TRBV20-1, the J call TRBJ2-7, with 9 nucleotides matching TRBD2. The V segment lost 3 bases and the J segment 5 bases; nucleotides outside the gene matches: 8. This CDR3 contains 14 residues. Germline V gene lookup returns CDR1 DFQATT and CDR2 SNEGSKA (reference sequence). The CDR3 bases are TGCAGTGCTAGCCCCGCGGGAGGGCCGGACGAGCAGTACTTC. It is translated as CSASPAGGPDEQYF.

The rearrangement joins TRBV7-9 to TRBJ1-6; D ambiguous. V lost 5 bases and J lost 8, with 7 bases in between. The CDR3 loop spans 12 amino acids. From germline, CDR1 is SEHNR and CDR2 FQNEAQ (reference sequence). The CDR3 protein is CASSARHSPLHF. The CDR3 DNA reads as TGTGCCAGCAGCGCAAGGCATTCACCCCTCCACTTT.

The V and J genes are TRBV20-1 and TRBJ2-7; D unresolved. Germline V lookup: CDR1 DFQATT, CDR2 SNEGSKA (reference sequence). The CDR3 has 10 residues. Trimming removed 6 bases from V and 3 bases from J, with 6 bases in between. CDR3 sequence: CSAKSYEQYF. In DNA, the CDR3 is TGCAGTGCCAAAAGCTACGAGCAGTACTTC.

This clonotype showed up just once. One end of the junction is discordant with germline, which a read error may explain. V usage is TRBV7-2 and J usage is TRBJ2-7, with 9 bases fitting TRBD1. The V gene's germline CDR1 is SGHTA and CDR2 FQGNSA. This CDR3 has 14 amino acids. The DNA for the CDR3 is TGTGCCAGCAGCCCTTACAGGGGGCATTTTGATCAAGACTTC. Translating gives CASSPYRGHFDQDF.

In its sample, this clonotype was seen many times. The gene calls are TRBV20-1 and TRBJ1-3; no firm D call. CDR1 and CDR2 from the germline V gene are DFQATT and SNEGSKA (reference sequence). This CDR3 has 14 amino acids. Trimming took 2 bases from V and 4 from J, leaving 12 bases between them. The CDR3 sequence: CSARSPPNGNTIYF. The CDR3 nucleotides read TGCAGTGCTAGATCTCCCCCCAACGGAAACACCATATATTTT.

CDR3: CASSARQGSTEAFF. The CDR3 bases are TGTGCCAGTAGTGCTCGACAGGGGAGCACTGAAGCTTTCTTT. This chain uses TRBV7-8 with TRBJ1-1; 8 nucleotides match TRBD1. This CDR3 is 14 amino acids long. CDR1 SGHVS and CDR2 FQNEAQ come from the germline V gene. Trimming cost V 9 bases and J 4 bases; bases outside gene matches: 10.

This clonotype has ten or more counts. V usage is TRBV7-9 and J usage is TRBJ2-2; D gene uncertain. The ends were cut back, 5 bases at V and 6 bases at J, with 10 bases in the middle. Germline V gene sequence: CDR1 SEHNR, CDR2 FQNEAQ (reference sequence). The CDR3 loop spans 13 amino acids. The CDR3 nucleotides are TGTGCCAGCAGCCCGTCTGGGGCCGGGGAGCTGTTTTTT. Protein product: CASSPSGAGELFF. The full variable domain, in which reference TRBV7-9 and TRBJ2-2 provide the parts outside the CDR3, is DTGVSQNPRHKITKRGQNVTFRCDPISEHNRLYWYRQTLGQGPEFLTYFQNEAQLEKSRLLSDRFSAERPKGSFSTLEIQRTEQGDSAMYLCASSPSGAGELFFGEGSRLTVL.

V usage is TRBV3-1 and J usage is TRBJ1-2; tentative D call: TRBD1 (5 bases). Trimming took 4 bases from V and 4 from J, leaving 16 bases between them. Germline values: CDR1 LGHDT, CDR2 YNNKEL (reference sequence). The length of the CDR3 is 15 residues. CDR3 residues: CASSPFYRSPYGYTF. For the CDR3, the DNA is TGTGCCAGCAGCCCTTTCTACAGGTCTCCCTATGGCTACACCTTC.

This clonotype was counted ten times or more. The chain joins TRBV6-5 to TRBJ2-7; D gene ambiguous. The CDR3 is 14 amino acids. V lost 2 bases to trimming and J lost 6 bases, with 14 bases between them. Looked up from germline, CDR1 is MNHEY and CDR2 is SVGAGI. CDR3 residues: CASSYGPIRVEQYF. In nucleotides, the CDR3 is TGTGCCAGCAGTTACGGTCCCATTCGGGTCGAGCAGTACTTC.

This chain connects TRBV7-2 to TRBJ2-5; D might be TRBD1 or TRBD2, each matching 5 bases. The V end lost 5 bases, the J end lost 2 bases, and 12 bases lay between the germline ends. Germline V gene data show CDR1 as SGHTA and CDR2 as FQGNSA. The CDR3 is 14 amino acids. In DNA form, the CDR3 reads TGTGCCAGCAGCATAACAGAGGGGCAAGAGACCCAGTACTTC. Protein: CASSITEGQETQYF. Based on the CDR3 plus reference TRBV7-2 and TRBJ2-5, the full variable domain is GAGVSQSPSNKVTEKGKDVELRCDPISGHTALYWYRQSLGQGLEFLIYFQGNSAPDKSGLPSDRFSAERTGGSVSTLTIQRTQQEDSAVYLCASSITEGQETQYFGPGTRLLVL.

The sample holds many counts of this clonotype. The chain has TRBV5-1 and TRBJ2-7; 8 bases fit TRBD1. The CDR3 consists of 14 residues. Germline trimming cut 1 base from V and 7 bases from J; bases unmatched to any gene: 7. The germline V gene encodes CDR1 SGHRS and CDR2 YFSETQ. CDR3 bases: TGCGCCAGCAGCTTGCCAGGGGGCCCGCGTGAGCAGTACTTC. This sequence encodes CASSLPGGPREQYF.

The chain uses TRBV18 and TRBJ2-5; no firm D call. This CDR3 spans 13 amino acids. Germline V gives CDR1 KGHSH, CDR2 LQKENI. With 0 bases removed from V and 4 bases from J, the gap between germline ends came to 6 bases. The CDR3 nucleotides read TGTGCCAGCTCACCACCGGTGGGAGAGACCCAGTACTTC. Its protein is CASSPPVGETQYF.

This clonotype has ten or more counts. The gene calls are TRBV20-1 and TRBJ2-7; a possible D gene is TRBD2 (6 bases). The CDR3 is 16 residues long. The V gene's germline CDR1 is DFQATT and CDR2 SNEGSKA (reference sequence). V was cut by 6 bases and J by 3 bases, with 24 bases left in between. CDR3 protein: CSAEKGYTSLNYEQYF. CDR3 nucleotides: TGCAGTGCCGAGAAGGGGTATACTAGCTTAAACTACGAGCAGTACTTC.